This T cell receptor beta chain was documented in a study of Graves' ophthalmopathy and Graves' hyperthyroidism. This clonotype was counted only a few times. An end of the junction does not agree with germline; a read error may underlie this. Germline-derived CDR1 and CDR2 are KGHSH and LQKENI. This CDR3 spans 13 amino acids. Eligible hyperthyroidism cases comprised new diagnoses of under 2 months' duration in individuals aged 18 to 65. Reliance was placed on clinical symptoms, serum thyroxine, TRAb, thyroid ultrasound and orbital computed tomography for diagnosis. From RNA, the CDR3 regions of TCR beta chains were amplified and sequenced. Second-round multiplex PCR followed a first-round RT-PCR using HTBI primers. TCRdb re-called the multiplex PCR reads with MiXCR, one entry per CDR3 protein. This table holds more than 1,000,000 distinct CDR3 sequences, about 35% found once.

The chain has TRBV18 and TRBJ1-5; D unresolved. The clonotype originates from an adult man with Graves' hyperthyroidism. Sequencing was done on a sample of peripheral blood or thyroid tissue (not recorded which). For the CDR3, the DNA is TGTGCTAGCTCACGGGGAATGGATCAGCCCCAGCATTTT. Translating gives CASSRGMDQPQHF.